The clone carrying this T cell receptor beta chain was picked up a small number of times. In germline, CDR1 is ENHRY, CDR2 SYGVKD. The V end lost 6 bases, the J end lost 1 base, and 9 bases lay between the germline ends. This CDR3 contains 13 residues. TCRdb re-derived calls from the RT-PCR reads in MiXCR, one entry per CDR3 protein. The sample has around 12,000 distinct CDR3 sequences, approximately 26% seen once. This sample stems from a study of patients and donors after allogeneic stem cell transplantation. V gene TRBV10-3 combines with J gene TRBJ1-1; weak D call: TRBD1 (5 bases). The source of this sequence is a human donor who was either an allogeneic HSCT recipient or a stem cell or donor lymphocyte infusion donor (not recorded which). It is not recorded whose cells these are; they may come from a transplant donor. Sequences were obtained from blood, either unsorted or a sorted T cell fraction (not recorded which). The CDR3 here is CAIRPGQNTEAFF. CDR3 nucleotide sequence: TGTGCCATCAGACCGGGGCAGAACACTGAAGCTTTCTTT.